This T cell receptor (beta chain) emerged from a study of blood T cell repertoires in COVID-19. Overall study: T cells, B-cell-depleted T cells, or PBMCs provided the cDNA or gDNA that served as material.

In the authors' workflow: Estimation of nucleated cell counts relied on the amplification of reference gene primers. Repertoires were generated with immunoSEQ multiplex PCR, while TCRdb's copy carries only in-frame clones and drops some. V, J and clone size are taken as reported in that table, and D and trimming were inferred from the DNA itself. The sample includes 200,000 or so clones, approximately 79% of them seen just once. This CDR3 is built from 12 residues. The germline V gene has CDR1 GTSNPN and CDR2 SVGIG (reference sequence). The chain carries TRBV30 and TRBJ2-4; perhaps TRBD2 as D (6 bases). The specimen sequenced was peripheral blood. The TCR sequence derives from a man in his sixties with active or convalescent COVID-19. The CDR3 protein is CASGGIKNIQYF. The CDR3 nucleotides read TGTGCTTCCGGAGGGATCAAAAACATTCAGTACTTC.